These 14 T cell receptor beta chains were sequenced from one sample in a study of shared T cell receptors in the human thymus (dated by TCRdb to about 2021). Library prep was done by the immunoSEQ multiplex PCR assay. TCRdb retrieved this table from immuneACCESS and kept in-frame rearrangements only. Not all clones are present; in checked studies, unresolved V genes account for under half, and no reason is known for the remainder. This sample has about 380,000 clones in its table, and approximately 95% of those were observed once. Clones ranked in the top ten supply 0.02% of the sample. Sequences were obtained from thymocytes. The receptors here all came from a human donor.

In this sample, this clone turned up a few times. CDR3 amino acids: CASSHRLASSTDTQYF. CDR3 nucleotide sequence: TGCGCCAGCAGCCACCGACTAGCCTCCTCCACAGATACGCAGTATTTT. The rearrangement joins TRBV5-1 to TRBJ2-3, with 7 nucleotides matching TRBD2. The CDR3 length is 16 residues. V dropped 4 bases and J dropped 2; count of bases not matched to a gene: 10. Per the germline V gene, CDR1 is SGHRS and CDR2 is YFSETQ.

This chain links TRBV4-2 with TRBJ1-4; no reliable D call. The CDR3 covers 19 residues. Germline V CDR1 and CDR2: LGHNA, YNFKEQ. The V end was cut by 0 bases, the J end by 0 bases, with 17 bases between. This CDR3 reads CASSQELVWPNSTNEKLFF. In DNA, the CDR3 is TGTGCCAGCAGCCAAGAATTAGTGTGGCCCAATTCAACTAATGAAAAACTGTTTTTT.

The chain joins TRBV28 to TRBJ2-7; perhaps TRBD1 as D (5 bases). The CDR3 loop spans 19 amino acids. The V end was cut by 2 bases, the J end by 7 bases, with 30 bases between. Per germline, CDR1 MDHEN and CDR2 SYDVKM. In nucleotides, the CDR3 is TGTGCCAGCAGTTTACCGTCAGGGCAGCCCGGACGGTCGTCCTTGGAGCAGTACTTC. Protein sequence: CASSLPSGQPGRSSLEQYF.

The chain is built from TRBV27 and TRBJ2-2, with a tentative D call TRBD1 (6 bases). Germline V gene lookup returns CDR1 MNHEY and CDR2 SMNVEV (reference sequence). Trimming pared 6 bases from V and 5 bases from J, leaving 25 bases between. The CDR3 loop spans 18 amino acids. The CDR3 DNA reads TGTGCCAGCAGACCCGACAGGCTTTGTGGTCAAGGGACCGGGGAGCTGTTTTTT. Its translation: CASRPDRLCGQGTGELFF.

The rearrangement joins TRBV27 to TRBJ1-1; D is undetermined. The germline V gene has CDR1 MNHEY and CDR2 SMNVEV (reference sequence). The CDR3 is made up of 12 amino acids. Deletions cut 10 bases from V and 0 bases from J, with 9 bases between. The CDR3, as DNA: TGTGCCACCAAGGGTATGAACACTGAAGCTTTCTTT. It yields the protein CATKGMNTEAFF.

This rearrangement joins TRBV5-4 to TRBJ1-1; 9 positions match TRBD1. V gave up 6 bases and J gave up 2 bases; unmatched junction bases: 11. CDR1 is SGHNT and CDR2 is YYREEE in the germline V gene (reference sequence). The CDR3 runs to 16 residues. Written as DNA, the CDR3 is TGTGCCAGCACCAGAGGGACAGGGCGGTCCAACACTGAAGCTTTCTTT. Translating it yields CASTRGTGRSNTEAFF.

The chain links TRBV11-2 to TRBJ2-7; D not resolved. Trimming shortened V by 5 bases and J by 6 bases, and 11 bases separated the two germline ends. Germline-derived CDR1 and CDR2 are SGHAT and FQNNGV. This CDR3 comprises 12 residues. The CDR3 loop is CASSQLNREQYF. The CDR3 DNA reads TGTGCCAGCAGCCAACTCAACCGCGAGCAGTACTTC.

This clone was detected only a few times. The V gene is TRBV18, the J gene TRBJ2-4; 7 positions agree with TRBD2. CDR1 KGHSH and CDR2 LQKENI come from the germline V gene. J gave up 1 base and V 3 bases, and 15 bases lay outside the gene matches. The CDR3 covers 19 residues. The CDR3 region has the DNA TGTGCCAGCTCACCTGCGGGGAGGGTAGGATTTTCGGCCAAAAACATTCAGTACTTC. It encodes CASSPAGRVGFSAKNIQYF. The entire variable domain, with the rest obtained from reference TRBV18 and TRBJ2-4, is as follows: NAGVMQNPRHLVRRRGQEARLRCSPMKGHSHVYWYRQLPEEGLKFMVYLQKENIIDESGMPKERFSAEFPKEGPSILRIQQVVRGDSAAYFCASSPAGRVGFSAKNIQYFGAGTRLSVL.

The chain recombines TRBV10-2 with TRBJ2-7; no firm D call. The length of the CDR3 is 14 residues. The V end was cut by 2 bases, the J end by 0 bases, with 8 bases between. Germline V CDR1 and CDR2: WSHSY, SAAADI. The CDR3 DNA reads TGCGCCAGCAGTGAGCGGACCGGCTCCTACGAGCAGTACTTC. Translation: CASSERTGSYEQYF.

J is TRBJ2-2 and V is TRBV7-2; a weak D match, TRBD1 (5 bases). CDR1 and CDR2 from the germline V gene are SGHTA and FQGNSA. CDR3 length equals 14 residues. V was trimmed by 8 bases and J by 4 bases, leaving 14 bases between them. The CDR3 reads CASSDSMGTGELFF. The CDR3 nucleotides read TGTGCCAGCTCCGACAGTATGGGCACCGGGGAGCTGTTTTTT.

This chain joins TRBV9 and TRBJ1-2, with 7 positions matching TRBD1. The CDR3 is 16 amino acids. The V gene end was trimmed by 0 bases and the J gene end by 5 bases; junction bases not matched to a gene: 10. Germline V gene sequence: CDR1 SGDLS, CDR2 YYNGEE. The CDR3 loop is CASSVGQGVSYYGYTF. The CDR3 DNA reads as TGTGCCAGCAGCGTAGGACAGGGAGTGAGTTATTATGGCTACACCTTC.

This clone has a handful of counts. This sequence joins TRBV9 and TRBJ1-1; D is possibly TRBD1 (5 bases). Trimming took 3 bases from V and 1 from J, leaving 10 bases between them. CDR1 is SGDLS, CDR2 YYNGEE, per germline. The CDR3 is made up of 14 amino acids. The CDR3 nucleotides read TGTGCCAGCAGCGCGGCGGGGCCGAACACTGAAGCTTTCTTT. As protein: CASSAAGPNTEAFF.

The rearrangement links TRBV10-3 to TRBJ1-1, with 9 bases that match TRBD1. J lost 4 bases, V lost 5 bases, and 2 bases had no gene match. This CDR3 region has 13 residues. Germline values: CDR1 ENHRY, CDR2 SYGVKD. CDR3 region: CAISRTGVTEAFF. The CDR3 DNA is TGTGCCATCAGTCGGACAGGGGTCACTGAAGCTTTCTTT.

In DNA form, the CDR3 reads TGTGCCAGCAGCTTAGCGTTAGGGGGCGACCCAGCTTTCTTT. Amino acid sequence: CASSLALGGDPAFF. The V and J genes are TRBV7-2 and TRBJ1-1; 7 bases align to TRBD1. The CDR3 spans 14 residues. The junction had 8 bases not matched to a gene; V was cut back by 0 bases and J by 10 bases. Germline V lookup: CDR1 SGHTA, CDR2 FQGNSA. The variable domain in full, with the rest retrieved from reference TRBV7-2 and TRBJ1-1, is GAGVSQSPSNKVTEKGKDVELRCDPISGHTALYWYRQSLGQGLEFLIYFQGNSAPDKSGLPSDRFSAERTGGSVSTLTIQRTQQEDSAVYLCASSLALGGDPAFFGQGTRLTVV.